The 10 T cell receptor beta chains reported below all come from one sample, sequenced in a study of CD8 T cells in ankylosing spondylitis. MiXCR was run by TCRdb on the 5' RACE reads, yielding one entry per CDR3 protein. The sample lists 100,000 or so distinct CDR3 sequences, approximately 8.9% seen once, with 25% to 35% in the top ten. Study-level points and caveats: For ankylosing spondylitis blood, a TCR beta motif of 7 or 8 highly homologous variants appeared characteristic.

The antigens of these receptors remain unknown. Input material: blood, either unsorted or a sorted T cell fraction (not recorded which). These receptors were taken from a male donor with ankylosing spondylitis.

This clonotype occurred many times. V gene TRBV4-1 combines with J gene TRBJ2-1; D is perhaps TRBD2 (5 bases). The CDR3 covers 14 residues. From germline, CDR1 is MGHRA and CDR2 YSYEKL. V lost 3 bases, J lost 3 bases, and 9 bases lay in between. This CDR3 is CASSHPTNYNEQFF. The CDR3 DNA reads as TGCGCCAGCAGCCATCCGACTAACTACAATGAGCAGTTCTTC.

Many counts were recorded for this clonotype. CDR3 amino acids: CASILGEGETQYF. For the CDR3, the DNA is TGTGCCAGCATCCTAGGAGAGGGAGAGACCCAGTACTTC. V usage is TRBV7-9 and J usage is TRBJ2-5; possible D gene TRBD2, 5 bases. V lost 7 bases, J lost 4 bases, and 13 bases lay in between. The germline gives CDR1 SEHNR, CDR2 FQNEAQ (reference sequence). This CDR3 spans 13 amino acids.

This clonotype has more than one count but fewer than ten. This rearrangement joins TRBV6-5 to TRBJ2-1; the match to TRBD2 covers 8 bases. The CDR3 is made up of 16 amino acids. Germline V gene sequence: CDR1 MNHEY, CDR2 SVGAGI. Unmatched junction bases numbered 7, after V lost 5 bases and J lost 1 base. The DNA for the CDR3 is TGTGCCAGCAGTCACCGACTAGCGTTATCCTACAATGAGCAGTTCTTC. It is translated as CASSHRLALSYNEQFF.

A few counts support this clonotype. The rearrangement links TRBV15 to TRBJ1-5; D unclear. Trimming shortened V by 5 bases and J by 7 bases, and 12 bases separated the two germline ends. There are 13 residues in the CDR3. Germline CDR1 reads LNHNV; CDR2 reads YYDKDF (reference sequence). The CDR3, as DNA: TGTGCCACCAGCCCTTCTCCGCGACAGCCCCAGCATTTT. This sequence encodes CATSPSPRQPQHF.

This clonotype was detected ten times or more. The chain has TRBV20-1 and TRBJ2-1; maybe TRBD2 (6 bases). Trimming cost V 5 bases and J 8 bases, with 16 bases left between them. Germline CDR1 DFQATT, CDR2 SNEGSKA (reference sequence). The CDR3 is 13 residues long. In DNA form, the CDR3 reads TGCAGTGCTGGGGGTCTCGGGAGCGATGAGCAGTTCTTC. Its translation is CSAGGLGSDEQFF.

This clonotype is classed as medium-sized. The chain has TRBV5-6 and TRBJ2-7; D remains ambiguous. Trimming pared 2 bases from V and 4 bases from J, leaving 13 bases between. Germline loops: CDR1 SGHDT, CDR2 YYEEEE. The CDR3 runs to 14 residues. The CDR3: CASSFSGSVYEQYF. CDR3 in DNA: TGTGCCAGCAGCTTTTCCGGGTCAGTTTACGAGCAGTACTTC.

This clonotype has a count of ten or more. V usage is TRBV10-3 and J usage is TRBJ1-2; D uncertain. The V end was cut by 2 bases, the J end by 8 bases, with 18 bases between. The CDR3 is made up of 15 amino acids. The V gene's germline CDR1 is ENHRY and CDR2 SYGVKD. The CDR3 protein is CAISEHSGPQGGYTF. CDR3 bases: TGTGCCATCAGTGAGCATTCTGGACCCCAAGGAGGCTACACCTTC.

This rearrangement joins TRBV5-6 to TRBJ2-3; TRBD1 or TRBD2 may be the D gene (6 bases each). Trimming took off 4 bases at V and 8 bases at J, with 14 bases between the two ends. CDR1 SGHDT and CDR2 YYEEEE come from the germline V gene. This CDR3 contains 13 residues. This CDR3 is CASSRGTRGTQYF. The CDR3 DNA reads TGTGCCAGCAGCCGCGGGACCAGGGGTACGCAGTATTTT.

In its sample, this clonotype was seen once. This chain connects TRBV23-1 to TRBJ1-2, with D possibly TRBD1 on 5 matching bases. TRBV23-1 counts as an open reading frame of uncertain function. V lost 0 bases and J lost 6, with 5 bases in between. CDR3 length equals 12 residues. Written as DNA, the CDR3 is TGCGCCAGCAGTCAATCGGGGGATGGCTACACCTTC. Translation gives CASSQSGDGYTF.

This clonotype was counted at least ten times. V usage is TRBV29-1 and J usage is TRBJ2-5; possibly TRBD1 or TRBD2 for D (5 bases each). This CDR3 is built from 13 residues. Trimming left V 5 bases short and J 4 bases short, with 14 bases between. Germline V gives CDR1 SQVTM, CDR2 ANQGSEA. The CDR3 sequence: CSVPQAGGETQYF. The CDR3 DNA sequence: TGCAGCGTTCCACAGGCCGGAGGAGAGACCCAGTACTTC. Using reference TRBV29-1 and TRBJ2-5 for the parts outside the CDR3, the full variable domain is SAVISQKPSRDICQRGTSLTIQCQVDSQVTMMFWYRQQPGQSLTLIATANQGSEATYESGFVIDKFPISRPNLTFSTLTVSNMSPEDSSIYLCSVPQAGGETQYFGPGTRLLVL.